These 3 T cell receptor beta chains were sequenced from one sample in a study of post-analysis software for immune sequencing data. Study results and caveats: Elevated frequency relative to controls characterized a handful of TRBV segments in patients, TRBV5-6, TRBV5-1 and TRBV20-1 among them.

Unique molecular identifiers featured in each of the TCR beta cDNA libraries. Each CDR3 protein gets one entry after TCRdb re-called the PCR reads with MiXCR. The sample shows approximately 160,000 distinct CDR3 sequences, around 28% of them seen only once. Their antigens are not known. Sequencing was performed on blood. The origin of the receptors is a girl aged 10-17 years with multiple sclerosis.

Comment on this clonotype: It may be a read error: a sequence one base away is much more abundant. The genes are TRBV5-1 and TRBJ2-7; D is unresolved. The CDR3 contains 15 residues. From germline, CDR1 is SGHRS and CDR2 YFSETQ. Trimming stripped 5 bases from V and 7 bases from J, with 22 bases between. The CDR3 is CASRTSPRTLREQYF. The CDR3 DNA follows: TGCGCCAGCAGGACTTCCCCTCGGACCCTCAGGGAGCAGTACTTC.

This clonotype was detected many times. This rearrangement joins TRBV12-3 or TRBV12-4 to TRBJ1-4; the D gene is possibly TRBD1 (5 bases). V lost 0 bases and J 4 bases, leaving 6 bases between the germline ends. CDR3 length equals 14 residues. CDR3 residues: CASSLAGVNEKLFF. CDR3 coding DNA: TGTGCCAGCAGTTTAGCAGGGGTTAATGAAAAACTGTTTTTT.

This clonotype showed up just once. This may come from a read error, since a much larger clone is one base off. This sequence joins TRBV7-2 and TRBJ2-4; D not resolved. CDR1 is SGHTA, CDR2 FQGNSA, per germline. The CDR3 length is 13 residues. V was trimmed by 1 base and J by 13 bases, leaving 14 bases between them. CDR3 DNA: TGTGCCAGCAGCTTAGGGGTAGAGTACGGGCAGTACTTC. It yields the protein CASSLGVEYGQYF.